Shown below are 20 T cell receptor beta chains from a single sample sequenced in a study of cytomegalovirus exposure and HLA in healthy donors. In the PCR, 60 Vbeta and 13 Jbeta primers were used. The protocol was immunoSEQ multiplex PCR, while the TCRdb copy is restricted to in-frame clones and leaves out a portion. The clone table shows some 110,000 clones, with the ten largest holding around 3.4%. Sequenced input: PBMCs. These TCRs come from a man aged 30 to 45 in good health and CMV-seronegative.

The chain is built from TRBV6-5 and TRBJ2-5; D may be TRBD2 (5 bases). The DNA end favors TRBJ2-7, so the J call may be wrong. Germline assignment: CDR1 MNHEY and CDR2 SVGAGI. CDR3 length: 13 amino acids. The CDR3 DNA follows: TGTGCCAGCAGTTACCGGGCGGGTTTCGAGCAGTACTTC. Its protein is CASSYRAGFEQYF.

The V gene is TRBV25-1, the J gene TRBJ1-1, with no clear D. V lost 7 bases, J lost 1 base, and 4 bases lay in between. The CDR3 length is 11 residues. Looked up from germline, CDR1 is MGHDK and CDR2 is SYGVNS. The CDR3 loop reads CASTKNTEAFF. Written as DNA, the CDR3 is TGTGCCAGCACCAAGAACACTGAAGCTTTCTTT.

The chain recombines TRBV10-3 with TRBJ1-6, with 7 bases lining up with TRBD1. Germline lookup yields CDR1 ENHRY and CDR2 SYGVKD. The CDR3 is 18 amino acids. The ends lost 2 bases at V and 0 bases at J; junction bases unmatched: 7. The CDR3 nucleotides are TGTGCCATCAGTGAGAGAGACAGGGCGAGCTCCTATAATTCACCCCTCCACTTT. Residues: CAISERDRASSYNSPLHF.

This chain joins TRBV5-6 and TRBJ2-5; TRBD2 might be the D (5 bases). CDR1 SGHDT and CDR2 YYEEEE come from the germline V gene. Trimming removed 3 bases from V and 14 bases from J, with 17 bases in between. This CDR3 comprises 12 residues. CDR3 DNA sequence: TGTGCCAGCAGCTCCGTTCGAGAGGGTCCCTACTTC. It translates to CASSSVREGPYF.

CDR3 DNA sequence: TGCGCCAGCAGGGGAGGCTCAGATACGCAGTATTTT. Encoded protein: CASRGGSDTQYF. V is TRBV4-1 and J is TRBJ2-3; a possible D gene is TRBD2 (6 bases). Germline V gives CDR1 MGHRA, CDR2 YSYEKL. The CDR3 is 12 amino acids. V shed 6 bases and J shed 4 bases, with 8 bases lying between them.

The chain has TRBV4-3 and TRBJ1-3; D perhaps matches TRBD1 (5 bases). Germline CDR1 is LGHNA and CDR2 is YSLEER. V was pared by 5 bases and J by 0 bases, with 14 bases between. The CDR3 has 16 amino acids. The CDR3: CASSFRVYRSGNTIYF. CDR3 nucleotides: TGCGCCAGCAGCTTCAGGGTCTACCGCTCTGGAAACACCATATATTTT.

The genes are TRBV4-1 and TRBJ1-5; 8 bases agree with TRBD1. This CDR3 region has 17 residues. V was clipped by 0 bases and J by 6 bases; unmatched bases: 10. Germline CDR1 reads MGHRA; CDR2 reads YSYEKL. DNA of the CDR3: TGCGCCAGCAGCCAAGATCCCCGGACAGGGCTTGGTCAGCCCCAGCATTTT. Protein product: CASSQDPRTGLGQPQHF.

This chain uses TRBV19 with TRBJ2-1; no firm D call. With 0 bases removed from V and 15 bases from J, the gap between germline ends came to 21 bases. CDR1 LNHDA and CDR2 SQIVND come from the germline V gene (reference sequence). The CDR3 contains 15 residues. Here the CDR3 DNA reads TGTGCCAGTAGTATAGATCTCCATTTTATGGGCCGGTCGTTCTTC. Translated, it gives CASSIDLHFMGRSFF.

The chain joins TRBV27 to TRBJ2-1; weak D call: TRBD2 (6 bases). Trimming stripped 6 bases from V and 7 bases from J, with 19 bases between. The CDR3 spans 15 residues. CDR1 and CDR2 from the germline V gene are MNHEY and SMNVEV (reference sequence). The CDR3 DNA sequence: TGTGCCAGCAGCCCCAGCGGGTACTATACGAATGAGCAGTTCTTC. Protein product: CASSPSGYYTNEQFF.

The genes are TRBV6-1 and TRBJ1-4; 9 bases agree with TRBD1. CDR3 length: 14 amino acids. The junction had 5 bases not matched to a gene; V was cut back by 7 bases and J by 5 bases. The germline CDR1 and CDR2 sequences are MNHNS and SASEGT. The CDR3 loop reads CASTRTGDNEKLFF. CDR3 DNA: TGTGCCAGCACTAGGACAGGGGACAATGAAAAACTGTTTTTT.

The chain joins TRBV6-1 to TRBJ1-2; TRBD1 might be the D (5 bases). This CDR3 has 14 amino acids. The V end lost 4 bases, the J end lost 2 bases, and 11 bases lay between the germline ends. Germline CDR1 is MNHNS and CDR2 is SASEGT. The CDR3 DNA reads as TGTGCCAGCAGTGCCGCAACAGGCAACTATGGCTACACCTTC. It translates to CASSAATGNYGYTF.

This rearrangement joins TRBV7-8 to TRBJ1-2; 7 bases align to TRBD1. With 3 bases clipped from V and 6 bases from J, the junction kept 1 base outside the gene matches. The CDR3 loop spans 12 amino acids. Germline lookup yields CDR1 SGHVS and CDR2 FQNEAQ. The CDR3 nucleotides read TGTGCCAGCAGCTTTACAGGGGATGGCTACACCTTC. Protein product: CASSFTGDGYTF.

This chain links TRBV2 with TRBJ1-5; possibly TRBD1 for D (6 bases). There are 15 residues in the CDR3. Per the germline V gene, CDR1 is SNHLY and CDR2 is FYNNEI. The V and J ends lost 3 bases and 6 bases respectively, with 15 bases between them. The chain's CDR3 is CASSDRDTGTQPQHF. CDR3 coding DNA: TGTGCCAGCAGTGACCGGGACACCGGCACTCAGCCCCAGCATTTT.

The J gene is TRBJ1-6, the V gene TRBV5-1; a weak D match, TRBD1 (5 bases). Germline loops: CDR1 SGHRS, CDR2 YFSETQ. The CDR3 runs to 15 residues. Trimming left V 3 bases short and J 10 bases short, with 17 bases between. Here the CDR3 DNA reads TGCGCCAGCAGCTGGCAGGGAGGTGTACCGTCACCCCTCCACTTT. As protein: CASSWQGGVPSPLHF.

The V and J genes are TRBV6-5 and TRBJ1-1; D perhaps matches TRBD1 (5 bases). Between the trimmed V and J ends, which lost 8 bases and 2 bases, there was a span of 15 bases. The V gene's germline CDR1 is MNHEY and CDR2 SVGAGI. The CDR3 spans 14 residues. CDR3 sequence (DNA): TGTGCCAGCTCAGGGTATTCCCCTAACACTGAAGCTTTCTTT. It is translated as CASSGYSPNTEAFF.

CDR3 DNA sequence: TGCGCCAGCAGCTTCGACAGGACTTACGAGCAGTACTTC. Translating it yields CASSFDRTYEQYF. The chain has TRBV5-1 and TRBJ2-7; TRBD1 might be the D (6 bases). Trimming pared 2 bases from V and 4 bases from J, leaving 10 bases between. The CDR3 runs 13 residues. Per germline, CDR1 SGHRS and CDR2 YFSETQ.

The chain combines TRBV5-6 with TRBJ1-5; tentative D call: TRBD1 (6 bases). The CDR3 loop spans 17 amino acids. V was cut by 0 bases and J by 2 bases, with 15 bases left in between. Germline V gene data show CDR1 as SGHDT and CDR2 as YYEEEE. The CDR3 DNA sequence: TGTGCCAGCAGCTTGGACGGGGGGGCCTCAGGCAATCAGCCCCAGCATTTT. Translation: CASSLDGGASGNQPQHF.

The chain is built from TRBV5-1 and TRBJ1-4; D remains ambiguous. Trimming shortened V by 1 base and J by 3 bases, and 10 bases separated the two germline ends. Germline V gene lookup returns CDR1 SGHRS and CDR2 YFSETQ. The CDR3 has 15 residues. The CDR3: CASSLMEGANEKLFF. As DNA, the CDR3 is TGCGCCAGCAGCTTGATGGAGGGCGCTAATGAAAAACTGTTTTTT.

The chain uses TRBV27 and TRBJ2-7; perhaps TRBD1 as D (5 bases). The ends were cut back, 4 bases at V and 3 bases at J, with 10 bases in the middle. The CDR3 sequence is 13 residues long. Germline V CDR1 and CDR2: MNHEY, SMNVEV (reference sequence). The CDR3 loop is CASSSTVGYEQYF. CDR3 coding DNA: TGTGCCAGCAGTTCGACAGTGGGCTACGAGCAGTACTTC.

The rearrangement links TRBV7-2 to TRBJ2-7, with 9 bases fitting TRBD1. This CDR3 region has 15 residues. The ends lost 2 bases at V and 1 base at J; junction bases unmatched: 3. In germline, CDR1 is SGHTA, CDR2 FQGNSA. The CDR3 reads CASSLTGTGSYEQYF. For the CDR3, the DNA is TGTGCCAGCAGCTTAACCGGGACAGGGTCCTACGAGCAGTACTTC.